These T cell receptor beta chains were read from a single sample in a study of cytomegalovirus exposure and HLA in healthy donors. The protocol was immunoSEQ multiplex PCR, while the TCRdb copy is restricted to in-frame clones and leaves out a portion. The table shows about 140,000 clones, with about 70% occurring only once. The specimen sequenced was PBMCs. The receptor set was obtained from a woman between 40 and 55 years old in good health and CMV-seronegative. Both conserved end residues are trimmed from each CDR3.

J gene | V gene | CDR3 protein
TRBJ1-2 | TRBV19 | ASLPSDSVGRYGYT
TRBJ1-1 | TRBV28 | ASKRQGAVSEAF
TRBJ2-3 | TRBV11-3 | ASSLAGLITDTQY
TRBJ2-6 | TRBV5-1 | ASSLEGQGSSGANVLT
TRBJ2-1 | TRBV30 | AWNGLAGSTEQF
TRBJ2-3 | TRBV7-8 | ASSLLTGITTDTQY
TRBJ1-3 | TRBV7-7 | ASSRGPTGVPGTIY
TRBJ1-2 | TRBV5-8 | ASIHGQGPIYNGYT
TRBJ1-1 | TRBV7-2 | ASSPPGQGLAF
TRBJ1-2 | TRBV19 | ASTIGGNYGYT
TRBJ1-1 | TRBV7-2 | ASSSILNTEAF
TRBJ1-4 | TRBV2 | ASGTGGAGEKLF
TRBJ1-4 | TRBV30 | AWSPGQGEKLF
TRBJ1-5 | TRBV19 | ASGQGLGPQH
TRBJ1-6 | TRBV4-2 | ASSQDRRVPPPLH
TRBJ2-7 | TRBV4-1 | ASSQSSGRRGSPYEQY
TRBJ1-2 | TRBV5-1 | ASSPVGQGFHGYT
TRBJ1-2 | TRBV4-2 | ASTSGAAYGYT
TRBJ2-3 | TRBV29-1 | SVEEGAVTDTQY
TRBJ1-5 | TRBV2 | ASSRRPTGLQNQPQH
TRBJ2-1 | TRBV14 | ASSQEGGSEQF
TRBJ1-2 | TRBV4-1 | ASSQDMAGGHRNYGYT
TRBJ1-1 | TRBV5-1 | ASSLVFTAENTEAF
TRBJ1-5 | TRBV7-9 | ASSSSGSNQPQH
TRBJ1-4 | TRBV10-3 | AIREGRADNEKLF
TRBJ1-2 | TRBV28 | ASSRLGQAKGYT
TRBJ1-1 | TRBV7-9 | ASSSEKAF
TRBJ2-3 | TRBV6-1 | ASSEGHSTDTQY
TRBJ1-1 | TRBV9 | ASSVTPVNTEAF
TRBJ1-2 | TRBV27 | AVGSRASGYT
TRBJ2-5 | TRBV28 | ASSLTGTQY
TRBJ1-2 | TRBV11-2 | ASSSTGTNGYT
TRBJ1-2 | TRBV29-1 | SAQGQINYGYT
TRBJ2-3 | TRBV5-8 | ASPGSTDTQY
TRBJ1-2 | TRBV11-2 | ASSFGQGNYGYT
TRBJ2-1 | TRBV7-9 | ASSPYASGGDYNEQF
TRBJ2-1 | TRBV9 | ASSAGTSGAYNNEQF
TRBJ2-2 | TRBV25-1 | ASALGASGELF
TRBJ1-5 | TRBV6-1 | ASTWTGDQPQH
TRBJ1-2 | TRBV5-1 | ASSADNDYGYT
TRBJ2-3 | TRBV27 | ASSRTANSWDLQY
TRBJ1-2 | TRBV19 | ASSPGISNYGYT
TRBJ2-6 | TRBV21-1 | ASSKRGTDLSSGANVLT
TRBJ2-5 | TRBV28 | ASSLAQGTLQETQY
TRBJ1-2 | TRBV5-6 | ASSSAQGADGYT
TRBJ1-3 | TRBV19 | ASSISTGTGNTIY
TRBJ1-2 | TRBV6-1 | ASRTGLDYGYT
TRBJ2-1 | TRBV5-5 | ASSLYLAGGYNEQF
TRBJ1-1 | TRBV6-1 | ASSRQVSSEAF
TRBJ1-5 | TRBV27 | ASSFMHSGYNQPQH
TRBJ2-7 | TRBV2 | ASSEALQGYEQY
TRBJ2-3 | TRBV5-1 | ASSLLSLAGARLHTDTQY
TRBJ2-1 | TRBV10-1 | ASSEFGTSGNEQF
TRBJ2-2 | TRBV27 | ASLFSAGQVPGELF
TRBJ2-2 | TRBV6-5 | ATRLITNTGELF
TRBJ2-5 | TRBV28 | ASSFAGTSGLGETQY
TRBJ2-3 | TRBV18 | ASLIAAATDTQY
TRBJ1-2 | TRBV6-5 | ASSYTRDRVGYGYT
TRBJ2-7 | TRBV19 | ASSRGIQGNYEQY
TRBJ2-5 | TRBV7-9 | SSDGTQETQY